This TCR beta chain was captured by sequencing in a study of shared clonotypes between healthy human individuals. Findings and caveats of the study: The rarefaction results pointed to incomplete sorted-subset sequencing despite large depth.

The repertoire was sequenced with immunoSEQ multiplex PCR; TCRdb's copy has only in-frame clones and lacks some. The sample has over a million clones, approximately 98.5% seen once; the top ten hold approximately 0.4%. Healthy HIV-negative adults with no recent acute infections or vaccinations were recruited as donors. Looked up from germline, CDR1 is SGHRS and CDR2 is YFSETQ. This CDR3 has 13 residues. Trimming left V 5 bases short and J 11 bases short, with 20 bases between. As for this clone: The target antigen is unknown.

The sequenced sample consisted of naive CD4+ T cells sorted from blood. Subset noted: CD45RA+ positively selected. This receptor was obtained from a man aged 30 to 39 in good health. The chain couples TRBV5-1 to TRBJ2-7; possibly TRBD2 for D (5 bases). DNA for the CDR3: TGCGCCAGCAGAGAATTGAACCGGGGAGTGGAGTACTTC. This translates into CASRELNRGVEYF.